Presented here are 21 T cell receptor delta chains from one specimen sequenced in a study of gamma-delta chains in newborns, infants, children. With CATT, TCRdb re-called clones from the reads. Of around 4,900 delta-chain clones in the sample, about 35% were seen once. The sample comprised blood. These receptors originate from a child who received the measles vaccine.

The chain employs TRDV1 and TRDJ1; 8 bases are shared with TRDD3. Germline V gene data show CDR1 as TSWWSYY and CDR2 as QGS. There are 19 residues in the CDR3. The V and J ends lost 1 base and 5 bases, in that order; junction bases with no gene match: 18. This CDR3 reads CALGEQPGFYPYWGDKLIF. The CDR3 DNA reads as TGTGCTCTTGGGGAACAACCAGGATTTTATCCCTACTGGGGGGATAAACTCATCTTT.

By frequency in the sample, this clone is medium-sized. CDR3 residues: CAATPTLPTRDTLHTDKLIF. CDR3 DNA: TGTGCAGCAACCCCAACCCTTCCTACGAGGGATACGCTCCACACCGATAAACTCATCTTT. The chain has TRAV29/DV5 and TRDJ1; D perhaps matches TRDD2 (9 bases). There are 20 residues in the CDR3. Trimming took 3 bases from V and 0 from J, leaving 30 bases between them. Germline lookup yields CDR1 NSMFDY and CDR2 ISSIKDK. Using reference TRAV29/DV5 and TRDJ1 for the parts outside the CDR3, the full variable domain is DQQVKQNSPSLSVQEGRISILNCDYTNSMFDYFLWYKKYPAEGPTFLISISSIKDKNEDGRFTVFLNKSAKHLSLHIVPSQPGDSAVYFCAATPTLPTRDTLHTDKLIFGKGTRVTVEP.

This clone has a handful of counts. A read error may be the cause here, since a much bigger clone is one base away. The chain combines TRDV3 with TRDJ1, with 10 bases fitting TRDD3. This CDR3 comprises 17 residues. The germline gives CDR1 TVYSNPD, CDR2 GDNSRS (reference sequence). CDR3 nucleotides: TGTGCCTTTAGGGAGGCCTACTGGGGGATCTCCACCGATAAATTCATCTTT. This translates into CAFREAYWGISTDKFIF.

V and J are TRDV2 and TRDJ3; 7 nucleotides agree with TRDD3. CDR1 is GEAIGNYY and CDR2 is EKD in the germline V gene. J was trimmed by 0 bases and V by 0 bases; bases with no gene match: 4. The CDR3 extends over 18 amino acids. This chain's CDR3 is CACDTGWGYSWDTRQMFF. In nucleotides, the CDR3 is TGTGCCTGTGACACCGGCTGGGGATACTCCTGGGACACCCGACAGATGTTTTTC.

This clone showed up just a few times. The chain has TRDV1 and TRDJ1; 13 bases line up with TRDD3. This CDR3 has 19 residues. Germline V gives CDR1 TSWWSYY, CDR2 QGS. V dropped 0 bases and J dropped 5; count of bases not matched to a gene: 12. CDR3 loop: CALGELGVLGDTRGDKLIF. DNA for the CDR3: TGTGCTCTTGGGGAACTAGGAGTACTGGGGGATACGCGGGGTGATAAACTCATCTTT.

This clone has only a few counts. The chain is built from TRDV1 and TRDJ1, with a weak D call TRDD3 (5 bases). The V and J ends lost 3 bases and 0 bases respectively, with 29 bases between them. The CDR3 is 21 amino acids. Germline CDR1 is TSWWSYY and CDR2 is QGS. This chain's CDR3 is CALGEPTTETEGTLYTDKLIF. The CDR3 coding sequence is TGTGCTCTTGGGGAGCCCACTACGGAGACTGAGGGGACCCTGTACACCGATAAACTCATCTTT.

The genes are TRDV1 and TRDJ1; TRDD3 might be the D (6 bases). The CDR3 contains 15 residues. Germline-derived CDR1 and CDR2 are TSWWSYY and QGS. The germline V and J ends were trimmed by 4 bases and 6 bases, with 18 bases remaining between them. Here the CDR3 DNA reads TGTGCTCTTGGGGGCATGGCCGGGGGACCCTATAAACTCATCTTT. Protein product: CALGGMAGGPYKLIF.

This chain connects TRDV1 to TRDJ1; possibly TRDD3 for D (10 bases). Trimming took 5 bases from V and 7 from J, leaving 35 bases between them. Looked up from germline, CDR1 is TSWWSYY and CDR2 is QGS. The CDR3 has 20 amino acids. CDR3 nucleotides: TGTGCTCTTGGGACCCCCTTCCTACCTCAGATACGGGGGATACGCGGTAAACTCATCTTT. Encoded protein: CALGTPFLPQIRGIRGKLIF.

The chain couples TRAV29/DV5 to TRDJ1; D is perhaps TRDD2 (5 bases). V was clipped by 1 base and J by 0 bases, with 19 bases between them. The CDR3 covers 17 residues. Germline values: CDR1 NSMFDY, CDR2 ISSIKDK. CDR3 residues: CAASKWLPTNHTDKLIF. The CDR3 nucleotides read TGTGCAGCAAGCAAATGGCTCCCTACGAACCACACCGATAAACTCATCTTT.

This clone was observed a few times. The chain combines TRDV1 with TRDJ1; 11 nucleotides align to TRDD3. V trimming: 0 bases; J trimming: 1 base; junction bases outside the gene matches: 4. Germline CDR1 and CDR2: TSWWSYY and QGS. The CDR3 length is 17 residues. The CDR3 DNA sequence: TGTGCTCTTGGGGAACTAGCGTGGGGGATACGCACCGATAAACTCATCTTT. Protein sequence: CALGELAWGIRTDKLIF.

This clone is large by share. This chain links TRDV3 with TRDJ1; 8 nucleotides align to TRDD3. CDR1 and CDR2 (germline): TVYSNPD, GDNSRS (reference sequence). Losses at the gene ends were 5 bases for V and 0 bases for J; bases not matched to a gene: 20. The CDR3 extends over 18 amino acids. The DNA for the CDR3 is TGTGCCCTCCGGGGCGGGTACTGGGGGCTCTGGTACACCGATAAACTCATCTTT. It translates to CALRGGYWGLWYTDKLIF.

The chain uses TRAV29/DV5 and TRDJ1, with 10 positions matching TRDD3. Trimming at V came to 0 bases and at J to 1 base, leaving 24 bases not matched to a gene. The CDR3 totals 22 residues. Germline CDR1 reads NSMFDY; CDR2 reads ISSIKDK. CDR3 residues: CAASEPTLRGDTGFMSTDKLIF. The CDR3 bases are TGTGCAGCAAGCGAACCTACGTTAAGGGGGGATACGGGGTTTATGTCCACCGATAAACTCATCTTT.

The chain links TRDV1 to TRDJ2; the match to TRDD3 covers 13 bases. Germline lookup yields CDR1 TSWWSYY and CDR2 QGS. This CDR3 spans 26 amino acids. Trimming removed 5 bases from V and 4 bases from J; junction bases left unmatched: 34. The chain's CDR3 is CALGHRMWVLRYYSLLGDTRTAQLFF. The CDR3 DNA sequence: TGTGCTCTTGGGCACCGGATGTGGGTCCTACGCTACTATTCTCTACTGGGGGATACGAGGACAGCACAACTCTTCTTT.

This clone has just a few counts. The chain links TRDV1 to TRDJ1; 12 nucleotides line up with TRDD3. The V segment lost 2 bases and the J segment 8 bases; nucleotides outside the gene matches: 15. Germline V lookup: CDR1 TSWWSYY, CDR2 QGS. This CDR3 contains 18 residues. The chain's CDR3 is CALGEKSPGGYEGPKLIF. The CDR3 coding sequence is TGTGCTCTTGGGGAAAAATCCCCTGGGGGATACGAGGGGCCCAAACTCATCTTT.

The J gene is TRDJ1, the V gene TRDV1; the match to TRDD3 covers 9 bases. Trimming took 1 base from V and 4 from J; bases not matched to a gene: 34. Per the germline V gene, CDR1 is TSWWSYY and CDR2 is QGS. The CDR3 runs to 25 residues. In nucleotides, the CDR3 is TGTGCTCTTGGGGAACGTGGGTTCCTCCCCCTAGACTGGGGGAGACAAGGGGACCACAGCGATAAACTCATCTTT. Its protein is CALGERGFLPLDWGRQGDHSDKLIF.

The chain has TRDV2 and TRDJ1, with 13 bases lining up with TRDD3. The CDR3 extends over 25 amino acids. After removal of 2 bases from V and 2 bases from J, the junction contained 31 bases not matched to a gene. The germline gives CDR1 GEAIGNYY, CDR2 EKD. CDR3: CACDKKASPIMYSYWGIRGTDKLIF. The DNA for the CDR3 is TGTGCCTGTGACAAGAAGGCTTCCCCTATTATGTACTCGTACTGGGGGATACGCGGTACCGATAAACTCATCTTT.

A remark on this clone: A much larger clonotype is one base distant, so this may be a read error. CDR3 residues: CALGAWPSNKYWGALTAELFF. CDR3 DNA: TGTGCTCTTGGGGCCTGGCCTTCCAACAAGTACTGGGGAGCTTTGACAGCAGAACTCTTCTTT. The V gene is TRDV1, the J gene TRDJ2; TRDD3 might be the D (7 bases). Germline CDR1 is TSWWSYY and CDR2 is QGS. The CDR3 is made up of 21 amino acids.

This clone was detected only a few times. A far bigger clonotype differs at one base, so this is likely a read error. The rearrangement links TRDV1 to TRDJ1; possible D gene TRDD3, 5 bases. The length of the CDR3 is 15 residues. The germline V gene has CDR1 TSWWSYY and CDR2 QGS. The V gene lost 2 bases and the J gene lost 3 bases, with 13 bases spanning the gap. CDR3 sequence (DNA): TGTGCTCTTGGGGAAGCGCCCTGGGACGCCGATAAACTCATCTTT. Translated, it gives CALGEAPWDADKLIF.

This sequence joins TRDV1 and TRDJ1; perhaps TRDD3 as D (6 bases). Germline V gene data show CDR1 as TSWWSYY and CDR2 as QGS. V dropped 4 bases and J dropped 0 bases, with 21 bases sitting between them. The CDR3 length is 18 residues. This chain's CDR3 is CALGVTFAFDWDTDKLIF. The CDR3 DNA sequence: TGTGCTCTTGGGGTCACCTTCGCCTTTGACTGGGACACCGATAAACTCATCTTT.

This chain connects TRDV1 to TRDJ1, with 8 bases matching TRDD3. In germline, CDR1 is TSWWSYY, CDR2 QGS. Trimming cost V 4 bases and J 11 bases; bases outside gene matches: 33. The CDR3 length is 21 residues. CDR3 sequence: CALGGPATGLRRGDTNGELIF. The CDR3 nucleotides read TGTGCTCTTGGGGGACCGGCTACGGGTTTAAGGAGAGGGGATACTAACGGGGAGCTCATCTTT.

The genes are TRDV1 and TRDJ1; 7 bases line up with TRDD3. From germline, CDR1 is TSWWSYY and CDR2 QGS. The trim removed 2 bases at V and 11 bases at J, leaving 20 bases unmatched. The CDR3 runs 17 residues. This chain's CDR3 is CALGERGRQGDDQPLIF. The CDR3 DNA reads as TGTGCTCTTGGGGAAAGGGGTAGGCAGGGGGATGATCAGCCGCTCATCTTT.